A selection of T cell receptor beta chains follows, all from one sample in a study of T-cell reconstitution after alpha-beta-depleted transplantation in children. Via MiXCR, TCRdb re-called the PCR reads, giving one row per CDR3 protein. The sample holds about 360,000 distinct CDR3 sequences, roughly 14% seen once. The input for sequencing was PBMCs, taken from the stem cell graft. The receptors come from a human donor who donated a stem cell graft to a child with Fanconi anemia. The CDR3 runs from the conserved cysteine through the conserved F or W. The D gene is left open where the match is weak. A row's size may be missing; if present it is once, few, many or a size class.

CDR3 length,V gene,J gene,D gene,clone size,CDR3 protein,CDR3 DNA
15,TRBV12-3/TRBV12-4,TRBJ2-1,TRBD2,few,CASSLRAGGDLEQFF,TGTGCCAGCAGTTTACGCGCGGGGGGGGATCTTGAGCAGTTCTTC
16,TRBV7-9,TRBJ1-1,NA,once,CASSSPPGHQNTEAFF,TGTGCCAGCAGCTCGCCACCGGGACACCAGAACACTGAAGCTTTCTTT
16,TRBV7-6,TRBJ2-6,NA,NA,CASSLAARSGANVLTF,TGTGCCAGCAGCTTAGCGGCGCGCTCTGGGGCCAACGTCCTGACTTTC
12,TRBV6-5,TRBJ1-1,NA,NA,CASRGDSPQNFF,TGTGCCAGCAGAGGGGACTCACCTCAAAATTTCTTT
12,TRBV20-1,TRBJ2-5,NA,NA,CSALGQKETQYF,TGCAGTGCTCTAGGACAGAAAGAGACCCAGTACTTC
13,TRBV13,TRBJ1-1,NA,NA,CASSYRFNTEAFF,TGTGCCAGCTCCTACAGGTTTAACACTGAAGCTTTCTTT
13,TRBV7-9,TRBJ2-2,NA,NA,CASSLAHPGELFF,TGTGCCAGCAGCTTAGCGCACCCCGGGGAGCTGTTTTTT
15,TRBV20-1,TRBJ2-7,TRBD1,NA,CSARDRRTGVSEQYF,TGCAGTGCTAGAGATCGAAGGACAGGGGTCTCCGAGCAGTACTTC
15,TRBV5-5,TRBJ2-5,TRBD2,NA,CASSAASGGQETQYF,TGTGCCAGCAGCGCCGCTAGCGGGGGGCAAGAGACCCAGTACTTC
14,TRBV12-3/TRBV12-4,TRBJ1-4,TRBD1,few,CASSLGQGRGKLFF,TGTGCCAGCAGTTTGGGACAGGGAAGGGGAAAACTGTTTTTT
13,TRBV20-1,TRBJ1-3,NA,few,CSALLDSGNTIYF,TGCAGTGCTCTACTGGACTCTGGAAACACCATATATTTT
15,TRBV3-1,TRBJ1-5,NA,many,CASSQSLWRDQPQHF,TGTGCCAGCAGCCAATCCCTTTGGAGGGATCAGCCCCAGCATTTT
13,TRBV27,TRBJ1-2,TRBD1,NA,CASSPGGVYGYTF,TGTGCCAGCAGTCCAGGGGGAGTTTATGGCTACACCTTC
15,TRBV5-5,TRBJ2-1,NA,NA,CASRPGTGNYNEQFF,TGTGCCAGCAGACCCGGCACAGGTAACTACAATGAGCAGTTCTTC
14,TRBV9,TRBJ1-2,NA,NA,CASSYYAGGMGYTF,TGTGCCAGCAGCTATTACGCGGGGGGTATGGGCTACACCTTC
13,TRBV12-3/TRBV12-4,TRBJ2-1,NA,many,CASSLDGRSEQFF,TGTGCCAGCAGTTTAGATGGCCGTAGTGAGCAGTTCTTC
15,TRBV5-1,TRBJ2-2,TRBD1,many,CASSPTGANTGELFF,TGCGCCAGCAGCCCGACAGGGGCGAACACCGGGGAGCTGTTTTTT
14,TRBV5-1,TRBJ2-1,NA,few,CASRVSISANEQFF,TGCGCCAGCAGGGTTAGTATCTCAGCCAATGAGCAGTTCTTC
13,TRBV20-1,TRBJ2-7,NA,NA,CAAEGVGIYEQYF,TGCGCCGCCGAGGGGGTGGGGATATACGAGCAGTACTTC
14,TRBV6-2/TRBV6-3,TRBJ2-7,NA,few,CASSSPRDLYEQYF,TGTGCCAGCAGTTCCCCCAGGGATCTCTACGAGCAGTACTTC
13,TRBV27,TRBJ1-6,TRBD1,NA,CASWTGVGSPLHF,TGTGCCAGCTGGACAGGGGTCGGGTCACCCCTCCACTTT
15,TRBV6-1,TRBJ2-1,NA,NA,CASNEMGSSYNEQFF,TGTGCCAGCAATGAAATGGGGAGCTCCTACAATGAGCAGTTCTTC
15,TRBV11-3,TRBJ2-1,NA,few,CASSLGGPESNEQFF,TGTGCCAGCAGCTTAGGGGGCCCAGAAAGTAATGAGCAGTTCTTC
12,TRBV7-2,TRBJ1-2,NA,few,CASSPTIQGGEF,TGTGCCAGCAGCCCAACTATTCAGGGAGGGGAATTC
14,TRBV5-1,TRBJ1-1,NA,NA,CASSLPSQGTEAFF,TGCGCCAGCAGCTTACCATCGCAGGGGACTGAAGCTTTCTTT
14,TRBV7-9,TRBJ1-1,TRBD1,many,CASILGQGRTEAFF,TGTGCCAGCATCCTCGGACAGGGGAGAACTGAAGCTTTCTTT
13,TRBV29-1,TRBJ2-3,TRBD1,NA,CSTGTGAPDTQYF,TGCAGCACAGGGACAGGGGCCCCAGATACGCAGTATTTT
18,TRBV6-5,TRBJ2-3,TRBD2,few,CASRGTSGGPHGRNTQYF,TGTGCCAGCCGGGGGACTAGCGGGGGGCCCCACGGTCGAAATACGCAGTATTTT
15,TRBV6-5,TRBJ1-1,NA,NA,CASSYSTRGATEAFF,TGTGCCAGCAGTTACTCGACGCGGGGAGCCACTGAAGCTTTCTTT
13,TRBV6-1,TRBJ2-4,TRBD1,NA,CASRRQGENIQYF,TGTGCCAGCAGGCGACAGGGAGAAAACATTCAGTACTTC
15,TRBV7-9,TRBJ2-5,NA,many,CASSLWGGYQETQYF,TGTGCCAGCAGCTTATGGGGCGGGTACCAAGAGACCCAGTACTTC
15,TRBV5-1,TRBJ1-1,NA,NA,CASSLERGGSTEAFF,TGCGCCAGCAGCTTGGAGAGGGGGGGTTCGACTGAAGCTTTCTTT
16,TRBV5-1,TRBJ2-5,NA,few,CASSLRLAGPQETQYF,TGCGCCAGCAGCTTGAGACTGGCGGGCCCTCAAGAGACCCAGTACTTC
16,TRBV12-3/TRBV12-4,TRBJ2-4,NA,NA,CASSSDRTLAKNIQYF,TGTGCCAGCAGTTCTGACAGGACCCTAGCCAAAAACATTCAGTACTTC
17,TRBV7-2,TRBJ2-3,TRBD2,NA,CASSLGSSGGAGDTQYF,TGTGCCAGCAGCCTAGGGTCTAGCGGGGGGGCTGGGGATACGCAGTATTTT
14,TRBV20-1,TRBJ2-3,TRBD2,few,CSARKGLAPDTQYF,TGCAGTGCTAGGAAGGGACTAGCACCAGATACGCAGTATTTT
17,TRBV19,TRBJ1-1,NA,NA,CASSSPTTLRWNTEAFF,TGTGCCAGTAGTAGCCCAACTACCCTGCGTTGGAACACTGAAGCTTTCTTT